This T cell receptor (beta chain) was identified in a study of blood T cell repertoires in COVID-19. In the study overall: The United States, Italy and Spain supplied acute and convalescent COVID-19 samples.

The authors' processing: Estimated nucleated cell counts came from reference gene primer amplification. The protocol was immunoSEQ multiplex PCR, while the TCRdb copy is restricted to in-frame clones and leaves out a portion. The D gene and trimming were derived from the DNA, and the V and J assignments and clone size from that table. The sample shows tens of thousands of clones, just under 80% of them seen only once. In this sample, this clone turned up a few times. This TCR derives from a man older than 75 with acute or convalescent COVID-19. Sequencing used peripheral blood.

The CDR3 loop is CASSQVLQGPNQPQHF. The CDR3 DNA follows: TGCGCCAGCAGCCAAGTGCTCCAGGGCCCGAATCAGCCCCAGCATTTT. The V call is TRBV4-3, the J call TRBJ1-5; TRBD1 is a possible D gene (5 bases). With 1 base removed from V and 4 bases from J, the gap between germline ends came to 14 bases. This CDR3 is 16 amino acids long. Germline CDR1 and CDR2: LGHNA and YSLEER.